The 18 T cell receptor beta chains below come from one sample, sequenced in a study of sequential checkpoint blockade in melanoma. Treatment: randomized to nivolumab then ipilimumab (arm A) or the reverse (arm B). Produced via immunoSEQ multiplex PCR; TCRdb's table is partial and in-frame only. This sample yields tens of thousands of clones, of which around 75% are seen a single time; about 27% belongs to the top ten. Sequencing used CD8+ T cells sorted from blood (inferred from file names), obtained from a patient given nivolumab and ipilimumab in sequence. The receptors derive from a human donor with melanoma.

The CDR3 spells CASSQDRGYNEQFF. CDR3 nucleotide sequence: TGCGCCAGCAGCCAAGATCGGGGGTACAATGAGCAGTTCTTC. The rearrangement uses TRBV4-3 and TRBJ2-1; D perhaps matches TRBD2 (6 bases). The CDR3 has 14 amino acids. CDR1 is LGHNA and CDR2 is YSLEER in the germline V gene. Between the trimmed V and J ends, which lost 0 bases and 4 bases, there was a span of 7 bases.

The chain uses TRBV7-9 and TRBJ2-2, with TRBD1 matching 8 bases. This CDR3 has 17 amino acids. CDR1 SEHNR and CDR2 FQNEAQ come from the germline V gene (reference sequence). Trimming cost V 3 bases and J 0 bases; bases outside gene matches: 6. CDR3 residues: CASSFPGGSPNTGELFF. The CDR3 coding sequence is TGTGCCAGCAGCTTTCCAGGGGGCTCCCCGAACACCGGGGAGCTGTTTTTT. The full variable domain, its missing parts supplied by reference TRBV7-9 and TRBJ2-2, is DTGVSQNPRHKITKRGQNVTFRCDPISEHNRLYWYRQTLGQGPEFLTYFQNEAQLEKSRLLSDRFSAERPKGSFSTLEIQRTEQGDSAMYLCASSFPGGSPNTGELFFGEGSRLTVL.

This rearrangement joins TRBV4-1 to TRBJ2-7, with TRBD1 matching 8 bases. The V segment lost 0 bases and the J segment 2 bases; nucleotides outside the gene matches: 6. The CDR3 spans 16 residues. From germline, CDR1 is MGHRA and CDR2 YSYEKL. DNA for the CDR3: TGCGCCAGCAGCCAAGATGTCGGACAGGGTGCCTACGAGCAGTACTTC. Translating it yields CASSQDVGQGAYEQYF.

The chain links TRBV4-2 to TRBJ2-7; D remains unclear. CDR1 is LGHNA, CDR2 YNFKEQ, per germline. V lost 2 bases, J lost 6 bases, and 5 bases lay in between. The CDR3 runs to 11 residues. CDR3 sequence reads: CASSQPGEQYF. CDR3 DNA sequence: TGTGCCAGCAGCCAACCGGGCGAGCAGTACTTC.

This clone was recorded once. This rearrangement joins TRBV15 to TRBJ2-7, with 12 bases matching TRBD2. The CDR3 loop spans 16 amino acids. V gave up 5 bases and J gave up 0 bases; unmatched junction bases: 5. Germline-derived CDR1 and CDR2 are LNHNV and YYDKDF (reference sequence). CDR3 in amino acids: CATSASGGAYSYEQYF. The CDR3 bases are TGTGCCACCAGCGCTAGCGGGGGGGCCTACTCCTACGAGCAGTACTTC.

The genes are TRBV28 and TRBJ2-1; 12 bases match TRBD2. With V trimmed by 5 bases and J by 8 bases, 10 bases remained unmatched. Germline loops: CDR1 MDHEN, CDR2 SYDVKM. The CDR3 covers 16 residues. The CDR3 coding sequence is TGTGCCAGCAGTGCTCCCGTGACTAGCGGGAGCTATGAGCAGTTCTTC. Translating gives CASSAPVTSGSYEQFF.

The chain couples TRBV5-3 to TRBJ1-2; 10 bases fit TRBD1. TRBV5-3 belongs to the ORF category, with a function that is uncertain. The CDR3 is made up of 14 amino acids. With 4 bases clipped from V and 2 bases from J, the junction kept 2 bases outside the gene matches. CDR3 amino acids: CARSRDRGNYGYTF. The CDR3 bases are TGTGCCAGAAGCAGGGACAGGGGAAACTATGGCTACACCTTC.

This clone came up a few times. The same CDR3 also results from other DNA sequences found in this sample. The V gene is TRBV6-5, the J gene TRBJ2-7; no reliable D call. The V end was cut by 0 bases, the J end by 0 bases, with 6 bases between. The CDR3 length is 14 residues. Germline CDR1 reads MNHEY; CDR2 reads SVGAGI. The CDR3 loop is CASSYSAGSYEQYF. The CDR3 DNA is TGTGCCAGCAGTTACTCGGCAGGCTCCTACGAGCAGTACTTC.

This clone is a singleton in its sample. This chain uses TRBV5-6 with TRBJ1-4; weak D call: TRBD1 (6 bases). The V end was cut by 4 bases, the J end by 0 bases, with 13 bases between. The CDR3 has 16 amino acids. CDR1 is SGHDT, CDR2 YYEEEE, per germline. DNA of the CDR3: TGTGCCAGCAGCACTGACAGGCCTACAACTAATGAAAAACTGTTTTTT. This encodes CASSTDRPTTNEKLFF. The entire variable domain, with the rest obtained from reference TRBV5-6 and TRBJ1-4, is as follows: DAGVTQSPTHLIKTRGQQVTLRCSPKSGHDTVSWYQQALGQGPQFIFQYYEEEERQRGNFPDRFSGHQFPNYSSELNVNALLLGDSALYLCASSTDRPTTNEKLFFGSGTQLSVL.

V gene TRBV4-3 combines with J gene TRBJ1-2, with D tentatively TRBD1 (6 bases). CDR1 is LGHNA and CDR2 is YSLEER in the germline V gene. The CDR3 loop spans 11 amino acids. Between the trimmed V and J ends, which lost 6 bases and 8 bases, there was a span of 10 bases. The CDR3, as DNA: TGCGCCAGCAGGGGGGGGGCCGGCTACACCTTC. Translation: CASRGGAGYTF.

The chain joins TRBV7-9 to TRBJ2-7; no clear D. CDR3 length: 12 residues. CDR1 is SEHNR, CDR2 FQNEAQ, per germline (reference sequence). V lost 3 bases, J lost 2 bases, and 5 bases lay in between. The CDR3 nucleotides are TGTGCCAGCAGCTTTAAGCCCTACGAGCAGTACTTC. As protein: CASSFKPYEQYF.

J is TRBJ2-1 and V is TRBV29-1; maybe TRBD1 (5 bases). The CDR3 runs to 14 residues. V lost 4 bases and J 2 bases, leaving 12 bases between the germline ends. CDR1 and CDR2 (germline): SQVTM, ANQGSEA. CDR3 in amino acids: CSVVRRETYNEQFF. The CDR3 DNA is TGCAGCGTTGTCCGCAGGGAAACCTACAATGAGCAGTTCTTC.

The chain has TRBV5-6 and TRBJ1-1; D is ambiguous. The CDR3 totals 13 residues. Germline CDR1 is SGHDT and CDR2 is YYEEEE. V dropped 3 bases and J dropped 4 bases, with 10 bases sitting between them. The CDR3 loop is CASSSQRGTEAFF. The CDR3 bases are TGTGCCAGCAGCTCCCAACGGGGCACTGAAGCTTTCTTT.

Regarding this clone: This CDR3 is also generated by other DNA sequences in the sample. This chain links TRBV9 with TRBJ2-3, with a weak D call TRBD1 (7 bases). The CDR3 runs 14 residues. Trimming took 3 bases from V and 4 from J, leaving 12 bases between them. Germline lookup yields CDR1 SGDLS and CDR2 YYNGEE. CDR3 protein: CASSAGGGPDTQYF. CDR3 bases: TGTGCCAGCAGCGCAGGAGGGGGCCCAGATACGCAGTATTTT.

The CDR3 DNA follows: TGTGCCAGTAGTATCCGGAGCTCCTATAATTCACCCCTCCACTTT. The encoded protein is CASSIRSSYNSPLHF. This chain links TRBV19 with TRBJ1-6; D unresolved. V lost 3 bases and J lost 0, with 6 bases in between. This CDR3 is 15 amino acids long. The germline gives CDR1 LNHDA, CDR2 SQIVND (reference sequence).

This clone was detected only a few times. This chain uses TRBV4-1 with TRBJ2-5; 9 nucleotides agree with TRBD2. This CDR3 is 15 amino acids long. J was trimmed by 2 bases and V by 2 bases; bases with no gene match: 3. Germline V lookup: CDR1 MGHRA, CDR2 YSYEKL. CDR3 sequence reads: CASSQNGLAQETQYF. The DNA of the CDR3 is TGCGCCAGCAGCCAAAACGGACTAGCGCAAGAGACCCAGTACTTC.

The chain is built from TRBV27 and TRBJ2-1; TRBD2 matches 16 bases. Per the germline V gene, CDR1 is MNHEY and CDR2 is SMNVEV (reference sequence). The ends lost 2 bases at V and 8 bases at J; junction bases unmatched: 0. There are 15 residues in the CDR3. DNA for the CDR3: TGTGCCAGCAGTTTAGGGACTAGCGGGAGGGATGAGCAGTTCTTC. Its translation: CASSLGTSGRDEQFF.

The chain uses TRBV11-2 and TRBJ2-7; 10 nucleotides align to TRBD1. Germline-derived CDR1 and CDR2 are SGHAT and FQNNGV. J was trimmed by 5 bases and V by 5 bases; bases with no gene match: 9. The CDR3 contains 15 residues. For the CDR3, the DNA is TGTGCCAGCAGCCTGGGCGAGACAGGGGGCCACGAGCAGTACTTC. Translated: CASSLGETGGHEQYF. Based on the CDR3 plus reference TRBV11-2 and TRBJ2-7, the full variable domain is EAGVAQSPRYKIIEKRQSVAFWCNPISGHATLYWYQQILGQGPKLLIQFQNNGVVDDSQLPKDRFSAERLKGVDSTLKIQPAKLEDSAVYLCASSLGETGGHEQYFGPGTRLTVT.